The rows below give T cell receptor beta chains drawn from one sample of a study of Graves' ophthalmopathy and Graves' hyperthyroidism. From the multiplex PCR reads, TCRdb called clonotypes with MiXCR, one entry per CDR3 protein. The sample contains roughly 170,000 distinct CDR3 sequences, around 40% of which appear only once. Material for sequencing was peripheral blood. Source of these receptors: a man aged 25-45 years with Graves' ophthalmopathy. CDR3s leave out the opening cysteine and the closing phenylalanine or tryptophan. Fields, in order: D gene, V gene, J gene, CDR3 protein. D genes are given only for firm matches.

D: NA; V: TRBV20-1; J: TRBJ2-7; CDR3: SASFVKVTSEQY
D: NA; V: TRBV6-1; J: TRBJ1-1; CDR3: ASSDRRGGTEAF
D: NA; V: TRBV11-3; J: TRBJ2-5; CDR3: ASQHRGRGKETQY
D: TRBD2; V: TRBV7-3; J: TRBJ2-3; CDR3: ASSPGGITDTQY
D: NA; V: TRBV20-1; J: TRBJ2-7; CDR3: SARERLRWEQY
D: TRBD1; V: TRBV20-1; J: TRBJ2-5; CDR3: SARDPLTGQKETQY
D: TRBD1; V: TRBV30; J: TRBJ1-5; CDR3: ALDRERNQPQH
D: NA; V: TRBV12-3/TRBV12-4; J: TRBJ1-6; CDR3: ASSSQSAAPLH
D: NA; V: TRBV12-3/TRBV12-4; J: TRBJ1-5; CDR3: ASSLLRSDQPQH
D: NA; V: TRBV12-3/TRBV12-4; J: TRBJ1-5; CDR3: ASSLGGRQPQH
D: TRBD2; V: TRBV28; J: TRBJ2-2; CDR3: ASSFPGLAGVSGELF
D: TRBD1; V: TRBV12-3/TRBV12-4; J: TRBJ2-5; CDR3: ASSLRRQGWNRSQETQY
D: NA; V: TRBV3-1; J: TRBJ1-1; CDR3: ASSAAGGKTEAF
D: NA; V: TRBV6-2/TRBV6-3; J: TRBJ1-6; CDR3: ASSSPGTTRNSPLH
D: TRBD2; V: TRBV27; J: TRBJ2-5; CDR3: ASRPSGRYQETQY